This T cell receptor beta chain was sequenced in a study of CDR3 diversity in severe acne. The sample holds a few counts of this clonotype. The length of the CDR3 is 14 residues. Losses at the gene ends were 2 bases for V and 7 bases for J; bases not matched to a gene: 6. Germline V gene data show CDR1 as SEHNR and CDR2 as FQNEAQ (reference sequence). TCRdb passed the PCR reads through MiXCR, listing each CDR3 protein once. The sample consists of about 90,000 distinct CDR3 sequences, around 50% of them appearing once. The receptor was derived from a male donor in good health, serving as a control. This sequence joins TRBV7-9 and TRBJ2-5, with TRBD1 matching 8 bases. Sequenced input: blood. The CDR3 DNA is TGTGCCAGCAGCTTACTAATCCAGGGGGCGACCCAGTACTTC. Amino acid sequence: CASSLLIQGATQYF.